Below, 15 T cell receptor beta chains from the same sample are listed, as sequenced in a study of immune cell composition in non-small cell lung cancer. Normal lung was sampled as far from the tumour as possible, at least 3 cm. Sequencing was performed with immunoSEQ multiplex PCR; in TCRdb, only in-frame clones are kept and a portion is missing. The table records approximately 700 clones, 70% to 90% of them present only once. The sequenced sample consisted of non-adjacent lung tissue. These receptors originate from a human donor with non-small cell lung cancer.

V usage is TRBV6-4 and J usage is TRBJ2-2, with D tentatively TRBD1 (5 bases). CDR1 is MRHNA, CDR2 SNTAGT, per germline. The V and J ends lost 3 bases and 5 bases respectively, with 7 bases between them. This CDR3 spans 13 amino acids. CDR3 DNA: TGTGCCAGCAGTGAAGACAGAACCGGGGAGCTGTTTTTT. Its protein product is CASSEDRTGELFF.

The chain has TRBV7-3 and TRBJ1-1; maybe TRBD1 (5 bases). V was clipped by 4 bases and J by 4 bases, with 13 bases between them. Looked up from germline, CDR1 is SGHTA and CDR2 is FQGTGA. The CDR3 is 14 amino acids. The chain's CDR3 is CASSSLGRGTEAFF. CDR3 DNA: TGTGCCAGCAGCTCCCTGGGGAGGGGCACTGAAGCTTTCTTT.

The chain uses TRBV30 and TRBJ1-4; D uncertain. The length of the CDR3 is 13 residues. V gave up 4 bases and J gave up 4 bases, with 10 bases separating them. Germline values: CDR1 GTSNPN, CDR2 SVGIG (reference sequence). The CDR3 spells CAWKAAGNEKLFF. In nucleotides, the CDR3 is TGTGCCTGGAAGGCAGCGGGTAATGAAAAACTGTTTTTT.

The V call is TRBV7-9, the J call TRBJ2-1, with D possibly TRBD2 on 5 matching bases. Per the germline V gene, CDR1 is SEHNR and CDR2 is FQNEAQ (reference sequence). Trimming shortened V by 3 bases and J by 7 bases, and 10 bases separated the two germline ends. There are 13 residues in the CDR3. CDR3 bases: TGTGCCAGCAGCTTTCCGGGGAAGAATGAGCAGTTCTTC. Translation: CASSFPGKNEQFF.

This rearrangement joins TRBV7-2 to TRBJ2-1; the match to TRBD1 covers 7 bases. This CDR3 has 15 residues. In germline, CDR1 is SGHTA, CDR2 FQGNSA. V was clipped by 6 bases and J by 4 bases; unmatched bases: 9. The CDR3 is CASRPTGTDYNEQFF. CDR3 nucleotides: TGTGCCAGCAGGCCCACCGGGACAGATTACAATGAGCAGTTCTTC. Based on the CDR3 plus reference TRBV7-2 and TRBJ2-1, the full variable domain is GAGVSQSPSNKVTEKGKDVELRCDPISGHTALYWYRQSLGQGLEFLIYFQGNSAPDKSGLPSDRFSAERTGGSVSTLTIQRTQQEDSAVYLCASRPTGTDYNEQFFGPGTRLTVL.

This clone was recorded only once. The chain is built from TRBV28 and TRBJ2-7; the match to TRBD1 covers 7 bases. This CDR3 comprises 14 residues. V shed 3 bases and J 4 bases; nucleotides not matched to a gene: 6. The V gene's germline CDR1 is MDHEN and CDR2 SYDVKM. For the CDR3, the DNA is TGTGCCAGCAGTTTCAGGGGGAAACCTTACGAGCAGTACTTC. It encodes CASSFRGKPYEQYF.

The V and J genes are TRBV10-3 and TRBJ1-5; 7 nucleotides match TRBD1. Looked up from germline, CDR1 is ENHRY and CDR2 is SYGVKD. V gave up 4 bases and J gave up 5 bases; unmatched junction bases: 5. The CDR3 loop spans 14 amino acids. Here the CDR3 DNA reads TGTGCCATCAGTGGCCGGGACAGTGATCAGCCCCAGCATTTT. This codes for CAISGRDSDQPQHF.

V usage is TRBV27 and J usage is TRBJ1-2; possibly TRBD1 for D (5 bases). CDR1 and CDR2 from the germline V gene are MNHEY and SMNVEV (reference sequence). Deletions cut 0 bases from V and 4 bases from J, with 12 bases between. This CDR3 has 15 residues. CDR3 in amino acids: CASSLSYPGGYGYTF. The CDR3, as DNA: TGTGCCAGCAGTTTATCGTATCCGGGGGGCTATGGCTACACCTTC.

This chain connects TRBV18 to TRBJ2-5, with TRBD2 as a possible D gene (5 bases). Germline loops: CDR1 KGHSH, CDR2 LQKENI. Trimming removed 1 base from V and 4 bases from J, with 7 bases in between. CDR3 size: 13 residues. The CDR3 coding sequence is TGTGCCAGCTCACCACTGGAGGTAGAGACCCAGTACTTC. As protein: CASSPLEVETQYF.

The chain joins TRBV5-4 to TRBJ1-6; TRBD1 agrees at 7 bases. Germline-derived CDR1 and CDR2 are SGHNT and YYREEE (reference sequence). V was pared by 9 bases and J by 4 bases, with 4 bases of the junction left unmatched. CDR3 size: 13 residues. The CDR3 sequence is CATGTEYNSPLHF. The CDR3 DNA reads as TGTGCCACCGGGACAGAGTATAATTCACCCCTCCACTTT.

This sequence joins TRBV6-1 and TRBJ2-1; the match to TRBD1 covers 8 bases. This CDR3 has 12 amino acids. Germline lookup yields CDR1 MNHNS and CDR2 SASEGT. V shed 8 bases and J 8 bases; nucleotides not matched to a gene: 5. CDR3 residues: CASQDRVDEQFF. CDR3 DNA sequence: TGTGCCAGCCAGGACAGGGTGGATGAGCAGTTCTTC.

The rearrangement uses TRBV27 and TRBJ2-5, with D unclear. Trimming stripped 1 base from V and 5 bases from J, with 11 bases between. The CDR3 is 14 residues long. CDR1 MNHEY and CDR2 SMNVEV come from the germline V gene (reference sequence). The CDR3 protein is CASSLLSRKETQYF. For the CDR3, the DNA is TGTGCCAGCAGTTTATTATCTAGAAAGGAGACCCAGTACTTC.

CDR3 in amino acids: CASSLRAGGERGYTF. CDR3 nucleotides: TGTGCCAGCAGCTTAAGAGCAGGGGGCGAGAGGGGCTACACCTTC. V gene TRBV7-6 combines with J gene TRBJ1-2; 8 bases line up with TRBD1. Germline CDR1 is SGHVS and CDR2 is FNYEAQ. Losses at the gene ends were 2 bases for V and 8 bases for J; bases not matched to a gene: 10. The CDR3 sequence is 15 residues long.

This chain joins TRBV9 and TRBJ1-2; D might be TRBD1 (5 bases). The CDR3 totals 15 residues. Germline CDR1 SGDLS, CDR2 YYNGEE. Trimming stripped 4 bases from V and 4 bases from J, with 17 bases between. The CDR3 sequence: CASSPRQSRGYGYTF. CDR3 sequence (DNA): TGTGCCAGCAGCCCCCGACAGAGTAGAGGCTATGGCTACACCTTC.

The chain carries TRBV7-6 and TRBJ1-5; no clear D gene. The germline V and J ends were trimmed by 0 bases and 9 bases, with 9 bases remaining between them. CDR3 length equals 13 residues. Germline V gene sequence: CDR1 SGHVS, CDR2 FNYEAQ. CDR3 bases: TGTGCCAGCAGCTTAGCGCAGGATCGGCCCCAGCATTTT. Its protein is CASSLAQDRPQHF.